These 29 T cell receptor beta chains share one sample of origin, sequenced in a study of blood T cells in healthy people across ages (dated by TCRdb to between 2014 and 2016). The library was built by means of 5' RACE. A second roughly 7 to 11 cycle PCR used a sample-barcoded 5' primer and a J-beta primer mix. Starting from the raw public reads, TCRdb applied fastp trimming at Q25, assembled clones with MiXCR and retained in-frame beta chains. CDR3 protein sequences are deduplicated, and each keeps its most common genes and DNA. The sample table shows around 2 million distinct CDR3 sequences, and approximately 40% are seen once. The leading ten clones occupy under 30% of the sample. What was sequenced was blood. These receptors all stem from a human donor in good health.

This chain joins TRBV20-1 and TRBJ2-7; possible D gene TRBD2, 6 bases. The DNA matches TRBJ2-5 better at its end, which makes the J call doubtful. This CDR3 has 13 residues. Germline lookup yields CDR1 DFQATT and CDR2 SNEGSKA (reference sequence). CDR3: CSAFRLVDETQYF. Here the CDR3 DNA reads TGCAGTGCTTTCCGACTAGTTGATGAGACCCAGTACTTC.

The J gene is TRBJ2-5, the V gene TRBV6-2 or TRBV6-3, with D perhaps matching TRBD1 (6 bases). V lost 6 bases and J lost 4, with 12 bases in between. This CDR3 contains 13 residues. Germline V gene data show CDR1 as MNHEY and CDR2 as SVGEGT. CDR3 coding DNA: TGTGCCAGCAGACTCAGGGGTCCAGAGACCCAGTACTTC. This gives the protein CASRLRGPETQYF.

The CDR3 is CSAYQQGARVGGNQPQHF. The CDR3 DNA sequence: TGCAGTGCTTATCAACAGGGGGCAAGGGTTGGAGGCAATCAGCCCCAGCATTTT. The chain has TRBV20-1 and TRBJ1-5, with TRBD1 identical over 9 bases. The length of the CDR3 is 18 residues. V lost 5 bases, J lost 2 bases, and 16 bases stayed unmatched. Germline V gives CDR1 DFQATT, CDR2 SNEGSKA (reference sequence).

The sample holds many counts of this clonotype. This chain connects TRBV14 to TRBJ1-2, with 7 bases aligning to TRBD1. Per germline, CDR1 SGHDN and CDR2 FVKESK. The CDR3 has 13 amino acids. Trimming at V came to 4 bases and at J to 4 bases, leaving 3 bases not matched to a gene. The CDR3: CASSPGQTYGYTF. DNA for the CDR3: TGTGCCAGCAGCCCGGGACAGACCTATGGCTACACCTTC.

The chain has TRBV4-3 and TRBJ2-1; 9 bases agree with TRBD1. Losses at the gene ends were 4 bases for V and 6 bases for J; bases not matched to a gene: 10. This CDR3 has 16 amino acids. From germline, CDR1 is LGHNA and CDR2 YSLEER. In nucleotides, the CDR3 is TGCGCCAGCAGCCTAACCGGGACAGGGACACGCAATGAGCAGTTCTTC. Translated: CASSLTGTGTRNEQFF.

The genes are TRBV27 and TRBJ2-3, with 9 bases that match TRBD2. CDR1 and CDR2 from the germline V gene are MNHEY and SMNVEV (reference sequence). This CDR3 is 14 amino acids long. J gave up 6 bases and V 7 bases, and 8 bases lay outside the gene matches. This CDR3 is CASTRGGAFDTQYF. CDR3 bases: TGTGCCAGCACCCGCGGGGGGGCATTTGATACGCAGTATTTT.

The genes are TRBV12-3 or TRBV12-4 and TRBJ1-1; TRBD1 might be the D (6 bases). The CDR3 has 12 residues. V gave up 5 bases and J gave up 8 bases, with 12 bases separating them. Here the CDR3 DNA reads TGTGCCAGCAGTAACAGGGAGGGAGAAGCTTTCTTT. Its protein is CASSNREGEAFF.

CDR3 region: CASSPYQEFTDTQYF. As DNA, the CDR3 is TGCGCCAGCAGCCCATATCAGGAATTCACAGATACGCAGTATTTT. The chain links TRBV4-1 to TRBJ2-3; D is undetermined. V was shortened by 4 bases and J by 2 bases, with 13 bases between the two germline ends. In germline, CDR1 is MGHRA, CDR2 YSYEKL. This CDR3 comprises 15 residues.

The chain is built from TRBV4-2 and TRBJ2-5, with TRBD2 identical over 11 bases. The J call may be in error: the DNA end matches TRBJ2-1 better. The CDR3 totals 16 residues. Germline lookup yields CDR1 LGHNA and CDR2 YNFKEQ. CDR3 sequence (DNA): TGTGCCAGCAGCCGTTCACTAGCGGGGGCGCGAGAGACCCAGTTCTTC. This translates into CASSRSLAGARETQFF.

There are a few counts of this clonotype. The chain couples TRBV7-3 to TRBJ1-6, with a weak D call TRBD1 (6 bases). Deletions cut 5 bases from V and 7 bases from J, with 15 bases between. Germline CDR1 is SGHTA and CDR2 is FQGTGA. CDR3 length equals 15 residues. The CDR3 DNA is TGTGCCAGCAGCCCACAGGGTCTCGGGAATTCACCCCTCCACTTT. Its protein product is CASSPQGLGNSPLHF.

The rearrangement links TRBV5-1 to TRBJ2-1; 9 nucleotides align to TRBD2. CDR3 length: 18 residues. Trimming took 4 bases from V and 0 from J; bases not matched to a gene: 11. CDR1 and CDR2 from the germline V gene are SGHRS and YFSETQ. CDR3 sequence: CASSHSGTSTSSYNEQFF. For the CDR3, the DNA is TGCGCCAGCAGCCATAGCGGGACTAGCACGAGCTCCTACAATGAGCAGTTCTTC.

V and J are TRBV2 and TRBJ2-3; unclear D gene. The CDR3 has 16 amino acids. In germline, CDR1 is SNHLY, CDR2 FYNNEI. Trimming cost V 2 bases and J 2 bases, with 14 bases left between them. CDR3 coding DNA: TGTGCCAGCAGTGAACAACCGGACCCGTCCACAGATACGCAGTATTTT. Amino acid sequence: CASSEQPDPSTDTQYF. Full variable domain (missing parts from reference TRBV2 and TRBJ2-3): EPEVTQTPSHQVTQMGQEVILRCVPISNHLYFYWYRQILGQKVEFLVSFYNNEISEKSEIFDDQFSVERPDGSNFTLKIRSTKLEDSAMYFCASSEQPDPSTDTQYFGPGTRLTVL.

This chain joins TRBV21-1 and TRBJ1-1. TRBV21-1 is marked as a pseudogene. The CDR3 covers 14 residues. CDR3 bases: TGTGCCAGCAGCATCGAGCGGGGAGACACTGAAGCTTTCTTT. It specifies CASSIERGDTEAFF.

The rearrangement links TRBV27 to TRBJ2-2; possibly TRBD2 for D (6 bases). This CDR3 spans 13 amino acids. The germline gives CDR1 MNHEY, CDR2 SMNVEV (reference sequence). Trimming removed 5 bases from V and 6 bases from J, with 10 bases in between. CDR3 in DNA: TGTGCCAGCAGTCCCTGGGAGGCCGGGGAGCTGTTTTTT. This sequence encodes CASSPWEAGELFF.

This clonotype appeared a few times. The gene calls are TRBV7-9 and TRBJ1-1, with a possible D match to TRBD1 (5 bases). The germline CDR1 and CDR2 sequences are SEHNR and FQNEAQ (reference sequence). The CDR3 covers 13 residues. The V gene lost 4 bases and the J gene lost 11 bases, with 17 bases spanning the gap. CDR3 residues: CASSSPAGGLAFF. The CDR3 DNA follows: TGTGCCAGCAGCTCCCCCGCCGGGGGGTTGGCTTTCTTT.

There are many counts of this clonotype. The chain joins TRBV13 to TRBJ1-2; D is ambiguous. CDR1 is PRHDT, CDR2 FYEKMQ, per germline (reference sequence). Trimming stripped 1 base from V and 2 bases from J, with 11 bases between. The CDR3 covers 15 residues. In nucleotides, the CDR3 is TGTGCCAGCAGCTTAGTTGACGGAGGAAACTATGGCTACACCTTC. This translates into CASSLVDGGNYGYTF.

The chain has TRBV15 and TRBJ2-3, with 8 nucleotides matching TRBD2. Germline CDR1 LNHNV, CDR2 YYDKDF (reference sequence). V gave up 0 bases and J gave up 5 bases; unmatched junction bases: 7. The CDR3 length is 16 residues. This chain's CDR3 is CATSRDNGGAGDTQYF. DNA for the CDR3: TGTGCCACCAGCAGAGATAACGGGGGGGCCGGAGATACGCAGTATTTT.

This chain links TRBV10-3 with TRBJ2-5; possible D gene TRBD2, 6 bases. Germline V gives CDR1 ENHRY, CDR2 SYGVKD. This CDR3 has 13 amino acids. With 4 bases removed from V and 5 bases from J, the gap between germline ends came to 11 bases. The CDR3 DNA sequence: TGTGCCATCAGTGGCGGGGTCAGGGAGACCCAGTACTTC. Translation: CAISGGVRETQYF.

This chain links TRBV7-2 with TRBJ2-3; 10 nucleotides line up with TRBD2. CDR3 length: 14 amino acids. The germline CDR1 and CDR2 sequences are SGHTA and FQGNSA. J was trimmed by 5 bases and V by 5 bases; bases with no gene match: 4. The DNA for the CDR3 is TGTGCCAGCAGCAAGGGACTAGCGATAGATACGCAGTATTTT. Its protein product is CASSKGLAIDTQYF.

This rearrangement joins TRBV4-2 to TRBJ2-5, with D maybe TRBD1 (6 bases). This CDR3 has 15 amino acids. The germline V gene encodes CDR1 LGHNA and CDR2 YNFKEQ. V shed 0 bases and J shed 5 bases, with 13 bases lying between them. This CDR3 reads CASSQETGLVETQYF. CDR3 sequence (DNA): TGTGCCAGCAGCCAAGAAACAGGGTTGGTCGAGACCCAGTACTTC.

This clonotype showed up just a few times. The chain combines TRBV4-3 with TRBJ2-1; D ambiguous. CDR3 length: 14 residues. V dropped 0 bases and J dropped 2 bases, with 5 bases sitting between them. Germline lookup yields CDR1 LGHNA and CDR2 YSLEER. The CDR3 here is CASSQDDTYNEQFF. CDR3 DNA: TGCGCCAGCAGCCAAGACGACACCTACAATGAGCAGTTCTTC.

The CDR3 bases are TGCAGCGTTGTTAGGGGTGGCAGGGGAGAGACCCAGTACTTC. Protein: CSVVRGGRGETQYF. This chain uses TRBV29-1 with TRBJ2-5, with a possible D match to TRBD1 (6 bases). Germline lookup yields CDR1 SQVTM and CDR2 ANQGSEA. Trimming shortened V by 4 bases and J by 4 bases, and 16 bases separated the two germline ends. The CDR3 runs 14 residues.

This chain connects TRBV7-8 to TRBJ1-5; 10 positions agree with TRBD1. This CDR3 is built from 16 residues. Trimming removed 4 bases from V and 6 bases from J; junction bases left unmatched: 9. Germline V gene lookup returns CDR1 SGHVS and CDR2 FQNEAQ. For the CDR3, the DNA is TGTGCCAGCAGCTCAATCGACAGGGGGCAGGGTCAGCCCCAGCATTTT. Translated: CASSSIDRGQGQPQHF.

This rearrangement joins TRBV20-1 to TRBJ2-7; D call uncertain. The CDR3 length is 14 residues. Looked up from germline, CDR1 is DFQATT and CDR2 is SNEGSKA (reference sequence). The V end was cut by 3 bases, the J end by 6 bases, with 18 bases between. CDR3 residues: CSARSHKGIPEQYF. CDR3 nucleotides: TGCAGTGCTAGGAGTCATAAGGGAATCCCCGAGCAGTACTTC.

This clonotype has just a few counts. The chain couples TRBV12-3 or TRBV12-4 to TRBJ1-2; 9 nucleotides agree with TRBD1. The CDR3 is made up of 15 amino acids. After removal of 5 bases from V and 4 bases from J, the junction contained 8 bases not matched to a gene. The CDR3 region is CASSPGQGTSYGYTF. Here the CDR3 DNA reads TGTGCCAGCAGTCCCGGACAGGGGACTAGCTATGGCTACACCTTC.

This chain connects TRBV29-1 to TRBJ1-2; D is uncertain. The CDR3 loop spans 10 amino acids. Germline-derived CDR1 and CDR2 are SQVTM and ANQGSEA. V lost 7 bases and J lost 12, with 15 bases in between. CDR3 in DNA: TGCAGCGCGGAGGGTCAGGCCGACACCTTC. This translates into CSAEGQADTF.

J is TRBJ1-4 and V is TRBV12-3 or TRBV12-4; maybe TRBD1 (5 bases). This CDR3 has 14 residues. Deletions cut 8 bases from V and 5 bases from J, with 15 bases between. CDR3 in amino acids: CASGRDRGNEKLFF. Written as DNA, the CDR3 is TGTGCCAGCGGACGGGACCGCGGGAATGAAAAACTGTTTTTT.

This clonotype has more than one count but fewer than ten. The chain recombines TRBV7-6 with TRBJ2-5, with TRBD2 identical over 9 bases. With 2 bases clipped from V and 5 bases from J, the junction kept 15 bases outside the gene matches. The CDR3 spans 18 residues. Looked up from germline, CDR1 is SGHVS and CDR2 is FNYEAQ. CDR3 DNA sequence: TGTGCCAGCAGCTTACCCACCGATGGCGGGGGGGCGTGGGAGACCCAGTACTTC. This translates into CASSLPTDGGGAWETQYF.

The V call is TRBV11-3, the J call TRBJ1-2; no firm D call. The CDR3 is made up of 15 amino acids. Trimming pared 4 bases from V and 2 bases from J, leaving 14 bases between. The germline CDR1 and CDR2 sequences are SGHNT and YENEEA. CDR3 amino acids: CASSSDTLTNYGYTF. Here the CDR3 DNA reads TGTGCCAGCAGCTCCGACACCCTAACCAACTATGGCTACACCTTC.